The source of this T cell receptor beta chain is a study of cytomegalovirus exposure and HLA in healthy donors. Vbeta (60) and Jbeta (13) primers were used in the PCR. Clones were read by immunoSEQ multiplex PCR, and TCRdb kept only the in-frame ones, dropping some. Here the sample table reports roughly 120,000 clones. Trimming cost V 2 bases and J 4 bases, with 8 bases left between them. Per germline, CDR1 LNHDA and CDR2 SQIVND (reference sequence). The CDR3 runs to 14 residues. The TCR originated in a man between 25 and 39 years old in good health and CMV-seronegative. The chain joins TRBV19 to TRBJ2-2; the D is unclear. The sample consisted of PBMCs. The CDR3 DNA is TGTGCCAGTAGTATACTCTCGGGCACCGGGGAGCTGTTTTTT. Translation gives CASSILSGTGELFF.